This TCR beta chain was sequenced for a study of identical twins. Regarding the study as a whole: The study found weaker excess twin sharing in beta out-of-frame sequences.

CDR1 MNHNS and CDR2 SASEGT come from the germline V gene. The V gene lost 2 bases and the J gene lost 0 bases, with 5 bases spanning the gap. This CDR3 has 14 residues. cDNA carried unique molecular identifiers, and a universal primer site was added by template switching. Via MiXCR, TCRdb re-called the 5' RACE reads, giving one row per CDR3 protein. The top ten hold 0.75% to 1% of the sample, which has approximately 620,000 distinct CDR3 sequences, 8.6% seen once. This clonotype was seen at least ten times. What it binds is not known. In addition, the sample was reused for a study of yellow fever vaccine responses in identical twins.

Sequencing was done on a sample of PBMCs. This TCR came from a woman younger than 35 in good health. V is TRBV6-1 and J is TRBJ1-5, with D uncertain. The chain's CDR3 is CASSESYSNQPQHF. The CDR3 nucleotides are TGTGCCAGCAGTGAAAGCTATAGCAATCAGCCCCAGCATTTT.